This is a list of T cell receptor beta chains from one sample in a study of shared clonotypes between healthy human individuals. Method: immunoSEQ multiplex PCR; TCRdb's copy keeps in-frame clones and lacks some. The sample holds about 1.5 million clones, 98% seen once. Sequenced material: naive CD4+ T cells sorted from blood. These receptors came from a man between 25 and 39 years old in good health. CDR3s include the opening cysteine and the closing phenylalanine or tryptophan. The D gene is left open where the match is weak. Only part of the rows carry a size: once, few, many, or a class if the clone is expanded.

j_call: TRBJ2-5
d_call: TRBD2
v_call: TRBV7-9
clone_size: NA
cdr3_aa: CARRPREAQETQYF
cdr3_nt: TGTGCCAGGAGACCGCGGGAGGCCCAAGAGACCCAGTACTTC

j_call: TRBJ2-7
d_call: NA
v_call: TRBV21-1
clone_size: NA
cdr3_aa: CASNEKSGTGNYF
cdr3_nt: TGTGCCAGCAACGAAAAGTCCGGGACAGGGAATTACTTC

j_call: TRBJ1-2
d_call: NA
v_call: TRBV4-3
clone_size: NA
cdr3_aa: CASSQERVNYGYTF
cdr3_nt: TGCGCCAGCAGCCAAGAGAGGGTCAACTATGGCTACACCTTC

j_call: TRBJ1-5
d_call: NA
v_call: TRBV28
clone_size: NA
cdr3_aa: CAITDSQTQPQHF
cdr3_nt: TGTGCCATCACGGACAGTCAAACTCAGCCCCAGCATTTT

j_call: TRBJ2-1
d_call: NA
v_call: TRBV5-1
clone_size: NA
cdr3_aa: CASSIGAAYNEQFF
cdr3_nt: TGCGCCAGCAGCATCGGCGCAGCTTACAATGAGCAGTTCTTC

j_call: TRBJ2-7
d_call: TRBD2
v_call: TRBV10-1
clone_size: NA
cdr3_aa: CASSDLAGESYEQYF
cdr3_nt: TGCGCCAGCAGTGATCTAGCGGGAGAGTCTTACGAGCAGTACTTC

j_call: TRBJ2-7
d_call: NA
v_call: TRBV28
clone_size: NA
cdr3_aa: CASSFSNSYEQYF
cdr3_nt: TGTGCCAGCAGTTTTTCGAACTCCTACGAGCAGTACTTC

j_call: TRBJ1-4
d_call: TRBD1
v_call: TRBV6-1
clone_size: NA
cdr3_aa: CASSDMGQGNQKLFF
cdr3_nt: TGTGCCAGCAGTGACATGGGACAGGGGAATCAAAAACTGTTTTTT

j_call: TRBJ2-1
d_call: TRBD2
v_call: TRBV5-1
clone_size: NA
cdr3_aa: CASSLVEGGAEQFF
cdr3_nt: TGCGCCAGCAGCTTGGTGGAGGGAGGGGCTGAGCAGTTCTTC

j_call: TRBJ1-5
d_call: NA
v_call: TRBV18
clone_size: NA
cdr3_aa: CASSPRINQPQHF
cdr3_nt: TGTGCCAGCTCACCCAGGATAAATCAGCCCCAGCATTTT

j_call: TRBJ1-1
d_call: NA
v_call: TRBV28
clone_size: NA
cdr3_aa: CASSPPGRAGTEAFF
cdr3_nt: TGTGCCAGCAGCCCCCCGGGCCGCGCGGGCACTGAAGCTTTCTTT

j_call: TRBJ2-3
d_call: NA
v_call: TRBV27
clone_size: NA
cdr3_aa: CASSLSITLAHRQYF
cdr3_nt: TGTGCCAGCAGTTTATCGATAACTTTAGCACATCGGCAGTATTTT

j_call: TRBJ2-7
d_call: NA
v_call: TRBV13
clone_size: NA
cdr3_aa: CASSLGSYEQYF
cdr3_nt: TGTGCCAGCAGCTTAGGGTCCTACGAGCAGTACTTC

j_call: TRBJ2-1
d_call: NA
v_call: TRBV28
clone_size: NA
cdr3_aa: CASRTIHNEQFF
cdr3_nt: TGTGCCAGCAGAACTATCCACAATGAGCAGTTCTTC

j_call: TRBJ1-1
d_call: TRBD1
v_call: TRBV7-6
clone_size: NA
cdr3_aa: CASSFRDRGTEAFF
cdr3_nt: TGTGCCAGCAGCTTCCGGGACAGGGGCACTGAAGCTTTCTTT

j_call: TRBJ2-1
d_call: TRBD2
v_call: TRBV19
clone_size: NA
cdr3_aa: CASSTRGGGQYNEQFF
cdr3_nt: TGTGCCAGTAGTACCCGGGGGGGAGGGCAATACAATGAGCAGTTCTTC

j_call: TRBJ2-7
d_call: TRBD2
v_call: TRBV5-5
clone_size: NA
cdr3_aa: CASSLRGQASGRAYEQYF
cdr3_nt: TGTGCCAGCAGCTTGCGTGGGCAGGCTAGCGGGAGGGCGTACGAGCAGTACTTC

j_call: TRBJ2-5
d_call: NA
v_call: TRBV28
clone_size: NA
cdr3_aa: CASSSTGLGETQYF
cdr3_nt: TGTGCCAGCAGTTCAACAGGGTTGGGAGAGACCCAGTACTTC

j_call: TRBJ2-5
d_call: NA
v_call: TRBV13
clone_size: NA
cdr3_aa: CASSFYGFPETQYF
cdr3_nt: TGTGCCAGCAGCTTTTACGGGTTCCCAGAGACCCAGTACTTC

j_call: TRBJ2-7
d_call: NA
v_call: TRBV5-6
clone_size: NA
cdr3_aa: CASSLWGTEYEQYF
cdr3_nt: TGTGCCAGCAGCTTGTGGGGAACAGAGTACGAGCAGTACTTC

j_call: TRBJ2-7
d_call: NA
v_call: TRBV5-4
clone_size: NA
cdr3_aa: CASSFGGVGINEQYF
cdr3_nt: TGTGCCAGCAGCTTTGGTGGGGTTGGTATCAATGAGCAGTACTTC

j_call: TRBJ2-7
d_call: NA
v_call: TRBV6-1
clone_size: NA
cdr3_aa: CASGSAVSYEQYF
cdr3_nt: TGTGCCAGCGGTTCGGCAGTCTCCTACGAGCAGTACTTC

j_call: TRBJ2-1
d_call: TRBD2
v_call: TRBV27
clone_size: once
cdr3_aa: CASSTRTSGRMTPYNEQFF
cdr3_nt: TGTGCCAGCAGTACCCGGACTAGCGGGAGGATGACACCCTACAATGAGCAGTTCTTC

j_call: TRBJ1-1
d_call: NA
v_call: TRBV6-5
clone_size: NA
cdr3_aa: CASSYSRGSFEAFF
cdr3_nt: TGTGCCAGCAGTTACTCAAGGGGTAGTTTCGAAGCTTTCTTT

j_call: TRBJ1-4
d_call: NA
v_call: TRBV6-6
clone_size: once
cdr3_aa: CASSYLATNEKLFF
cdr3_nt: TGTGCCAGCAGTTATCTTGCAACTAATGAAAAACTGTTTTTT

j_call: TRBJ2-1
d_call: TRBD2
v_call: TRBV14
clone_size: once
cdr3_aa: CASSPGLAGFYNEQFF
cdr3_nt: TGTGCCAGCAGCCCAGGACTAGCGGGATTCTACAATGAGCAGTTCTTC

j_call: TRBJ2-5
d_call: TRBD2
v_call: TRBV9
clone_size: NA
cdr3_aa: CASSVGSLAGGLETQYF
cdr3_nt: TGTGCCAGCAGCGTAGGAAGTCTAGCGGGAGGGCTTGAGACCCAGTACTTC

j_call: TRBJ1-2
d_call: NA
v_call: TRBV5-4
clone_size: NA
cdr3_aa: CASSLRRGSNYGYTF
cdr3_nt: TGTGCCAGCAGCCTCAGGCGGGGCTCTAACTATGGCTACACCTTC

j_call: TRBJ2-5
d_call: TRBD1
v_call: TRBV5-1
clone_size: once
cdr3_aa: CASTPQGGRETQYF
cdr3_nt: TGCGCCAGCACCCCACAGGGGGGCCGGGAGACCCAGTACTTC

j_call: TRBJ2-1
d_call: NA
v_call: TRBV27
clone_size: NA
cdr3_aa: CASSPRDADYNEQFF
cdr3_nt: TGTGCCAGCAGTCCTAGAGATGCGGACTACAATGAGCAGTTCTTC

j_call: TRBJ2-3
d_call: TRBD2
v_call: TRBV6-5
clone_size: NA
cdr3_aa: CVSRFTLADTDTQYF
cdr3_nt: TGTGTCAGCAGATTTACTCTAGCGGACACAGATACGCAGTATTTT

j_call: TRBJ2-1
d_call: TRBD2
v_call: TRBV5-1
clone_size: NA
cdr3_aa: CASSLIAGRTYNEQFF
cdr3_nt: TGCGCCAGCAGCTTAATAGCGGGGCGGACCTACAATGAGCAGTTCTTC

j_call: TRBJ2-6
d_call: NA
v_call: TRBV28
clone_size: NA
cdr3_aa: CASSFPSGSGANVLTF
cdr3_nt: TGTGCCAGCAGTTTCCCCAGCGGCTCTGGGGCCAACGTCCTGACTTTC

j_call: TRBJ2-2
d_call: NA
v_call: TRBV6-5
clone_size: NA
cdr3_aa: CASSLLGVGTGELFF
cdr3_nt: TGTGCCAGCAGTTTGTTGGGGGTCGGGACCGGGGAGCTGTTTTTT

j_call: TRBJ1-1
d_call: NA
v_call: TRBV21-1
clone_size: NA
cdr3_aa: CASSKVPGLNTEAFF
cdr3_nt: TGTGCCAGCAGCAAAGTCCCGGGCTTGAACACTGAAGCTTTCTTT

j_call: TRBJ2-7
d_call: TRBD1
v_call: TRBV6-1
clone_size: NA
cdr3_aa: CASSEGRQGAVYEQYF
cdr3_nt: TGTGCCAGCAGTGAAGGGCGACAGGGGGCAGTCTACGAGCAGTACTTC

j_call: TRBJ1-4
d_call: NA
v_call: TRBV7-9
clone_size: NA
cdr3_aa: CASSFETRGEGEKLFF
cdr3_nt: TGTGCCAGCAGCTTTGAGACCCGTGGGGAGGGTGAAAAACTGTTTTTT

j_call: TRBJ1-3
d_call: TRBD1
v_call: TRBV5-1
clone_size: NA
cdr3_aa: CASSQPGQANSGNTIYF
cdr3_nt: TGCGCCAGCAGCCAACCGGGACAGGCTAACTCTGGAAACACCATATATTTT

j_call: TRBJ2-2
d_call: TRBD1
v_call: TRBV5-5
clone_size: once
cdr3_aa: CASRRQGAVNTGELFF
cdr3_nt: TGTGCCAGCAGGAGACAGGGGGCTGTCAACACCGGGGAGCTGTTTTTT

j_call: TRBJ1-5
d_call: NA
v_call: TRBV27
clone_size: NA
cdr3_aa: CASSLRDGGNQPQHF
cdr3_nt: TGTGCCAGCAGTCTGAGGGACGGTGGCAATCAGCCCCAGCATTTT

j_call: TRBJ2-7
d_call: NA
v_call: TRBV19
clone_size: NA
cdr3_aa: CASSTGTGTLSQYF
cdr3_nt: TGTGCCAGTAGTACAGGGACGGGAACTTTATCGCAGTACTTC

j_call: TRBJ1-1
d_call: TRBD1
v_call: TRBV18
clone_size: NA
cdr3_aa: CASVRGEGAPGTEAFF
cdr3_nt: TGTGCCAGCGTCAGGGGGGAGGGGGCGCCAGGCACTGAAGCTTTCTTT

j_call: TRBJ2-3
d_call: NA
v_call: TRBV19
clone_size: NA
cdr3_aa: CASSRGTGTDTQYF
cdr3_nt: TGTGCCAGTAGTAGGGGAACAGGGACAGATACGCAGTATTTT

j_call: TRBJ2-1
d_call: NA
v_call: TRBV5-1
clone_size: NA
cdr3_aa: CASSLSQEYNEQFF
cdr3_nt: TGCGCCAGCAGCTTGTCCCAGGAATACAATGAGCAGTTCTTC

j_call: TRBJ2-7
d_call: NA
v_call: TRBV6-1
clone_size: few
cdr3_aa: CASRDTYEQYF
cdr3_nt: TGTGCCAGCCGGGACACCTACGAGCAGTACTTC

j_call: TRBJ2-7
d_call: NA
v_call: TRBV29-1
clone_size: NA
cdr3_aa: CSVRGSSYEQYF
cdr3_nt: TGCAGCGTACGCGGGTCCTCCTACGAGCAGTACTTC